This TCR beta chain was captured in a study of blood T cell repertoires in COVID-19. About the study: Collection of acute and convalescent COVID-19 samples took place in the United States, Italy and Spain.

This clone has only one observation. As processed by the authors: Estimation of nucleated cell counts was performed using reference gene primer amplification. TCRdb's table, derived via immunoSEQ multiplex PCR, lists solely in-frame clones and lacks some. The DNA was the basis for D and trimming; V, J and clone size are from that table. Of around 70,000 clones listed, 91% were seen once; the top ten hold approximately 7.9%. Germline V gene sequence: CDR1 LGHDT, CDR2 YNNKEL (reference sequence). Trimming removed 1 base at V and 0 bases at J, with 10 bases between. This CDR3 comprises 15 residues. The rearrangement links TRBV3-1 (or the pseudogene TRBV3-2) to TRBJ2-7; D may be TRBD1 (6 bases). The sequence derives from a human donor in a cohort sampled during active COVID-19. The sequenced sample consisted of peripheral blood. The CDR3 nucleotides read TGTGCCAGCAGCCAAGTCGGGGACACCTCCTACGAGCAGTACTTC. Encoded protein: CASSQVGDTSYEQYF.